Below, 27 T cell receptor beta chains from the same sample are listed, as sequenced in a study of monozygotic twins with inflammatory bowel disease. Each CDR3 protein gets one entry in TCRdb, which reprocessed the 5' RACE reads and gives no DNA. This sample lists 350,000 to 400,000 distinct CDR3 sequences; its ten largest clones have 2.6%. Input material: blood. These TCRs come from a human donor with ulcerative colitis or Crohn's disease, or a healthy co-twin of an affected twin (not recorded which).

The V call is TRBV6-2 or TRBV6-3, the J call TRBJ2-2; TCRdb proposes TRBD2, but this gene call is untestable without DNA. Germline V lookup: CDR1 MNHEY, CDR2 SVGEGT. The CDR3 consists of 14 residues. The CDR3 sequence: CASSRRTGTGELFF.

This CDR3 reads CASSLWDEQFF. This chain links TRBV7-2 with TRBJ2-1. The CDR3 has 11 residues. Germline CDR1 and CDR2: SGHTA and FQGNSA.

The CDR3 region is CASSLYQGPQETQYF. The chain uses TRBV7-3 and TRBJ2-5; the D call of TRBD1 rests on TCRdb alone, since no DNA is present to check it. In germline, CDR1 is SGHTA, CDR2 FQGTGA. The CDR3 spans 15 residues.

CDR3 region: CASSDPSGSSYNEQFF. The V gene is TRBV5-1, the J gene TRBJ2-1; absent DNA, TCRdb's TRBD1 call cannot be checked. The CDR3 is 16 amino acids. Germline V lookup: CDR1 SGHRS, CDR2 YFSETQ.

The rearrangement joins TRBV18 to TRBJ1-2; without DNA, the TCRdb call of TRBD1 cannot be checked. The germline gives CDR1 KGHSH, CDR2 LQKENI. This CDR3 has 13 residues. The CDR3 spells CASSPPQGGGYTF.

This chain's CDR3 is CSASRLRGHPPDTQYF. The V and J genes are TRBV20-1 and TRBJ2-3; TCRdb lists TRBD1, though no DNA is available to test this call. The CDR3 consists of 16 residues. Germline V gene data show CDR1 as DFQATT and CDR2 as SNEGSKA (reference sequence).

The J gene is TRBJ2-2, the V gene TRBV7-2. Germline lookup yields CDR1 SGHTA and CDR2 FQGNSA. There are 17 residues in the CDR3. The CDR3 region is CASSLAMAAQDTGELFF. Supplemented by reference TRBV7-2 and TRBJ2-2, the full variable domain reads GAGVSQSPSNKVTEKGKDVELRCDPISGHTALYWYRQSLGQGLEFLIYFQGNSAPDKSGLPSDRFSAERTGGSVSTLTIQRTQQEDSAVYLCASSLAMAAQDTGELFFGEGSRLTVL.

This rearrangement joins TRBV11-2 to TRBJ2-3. The CDR3 spans 16 residues. Germline assignment: CDR1 SGHAT and CDR2 FQNNGV. CDR3 sequence: CASSLTAQISTDTQYF.

CDR3 protein: CASSQVRQGEQYF. The V call is TRBV3-1, the J call TRBJ2-7; the D call of TRBD1 rests on TCRdb alone, since no DNA is present to check it. CDR3 size: 13 residues. Germline CDR1 is LGHDT and CDR2 is YNNKEL (reference sequence).

The chain employs TRBV2 and TRBJ2-5. The CDR3 is 13 amino acids. CDR1 and CDR2 from the germline V gene are SNHLY and FYNNEI. CDR3: CASTMKYQETQYF. Supplemented by reference TRBV2 and TRBJ2-5, the full variable domain reads EPEVTQTPSHQVTQMGQEVILRCVPISNHLYFYWYRQILGQKVEFLVSFYNNEISEKSEIFDDQFSVERPDGSNFTLKIRSTKLEDSAMYFCASTMKYQETQYFGPGTRLLVL.

The CDR3 sequence is CASSPGGHQDTEAFF. This chain links TRBV5-1 with TRBJ1-1; TCRdb returns TRBD1, unconfirmable since there is no DNA. In germline, CDR1 is SGHRS, CDR2 YFSETQ. The CDR3 extends over 15 amino acids.

CDR3 amino acids: CASSEGPGNTYEQYF. The chain links TRBV2 to TRBJ2-7; the TCRdb D gene call, TRBD1, has no DNA to confirm it. The CDR3 totals 15 residues. Germline values: CDR1 SNHLY, CDR2 FYNNEI.

The rearrangement joins TRBV7-3 to TRBJ1-6. The CDR3 has 11 residues. The V gene's germline CDR1 is SGHTA and CDR2 FQGTGA. The CDR3 sequence: CASSSPSPLHF.

The chain carries TRBV4-2 and TRBJ1-5; TCRdb picks TRBD1, but there is no DNA to check that call. Per the germline V gene, CDR1 is LGHNA and CDR2 is YNFKEQ. There are 15 residues in the CDR3. This chain's CDR3 is CASSQSRQTNQPQHF.

This sequence joins TRBV5-1 and TRBJ2-7; TCRdb outputs TRBD1, but without DNA this stays unchecked. Germline CDR1 SGHRS, CDR2 YFSETQ. CDR3 length: 15 amino acids. CDR3 amino acids: CASSLDGQGLYEQYF.

The rearrangement uses TRBV7-8 and TRBJ1-1. Germline V gene lookup returns CDR1 SGHVS and CDR2 FQNEAQ. The CDR3 spans 12 residues. The CDR3 reads CASSPKNTEAFF.

This rearrangement joins TRBV5-1 to TRBJ2-1. This CDR3 is 14 amino acids long. Per the germline V gene, CDR1 is SGHRS and CDR2 is YFSETQ. CDR3 sequence: CASSLATTVAEQFF.

The CDR3 spells CASSSQGGVYNEQFF. J is TRBJ2-1 and V is TRBV7-2; no DNA is available, so the TRBD1 call from TCRdb remains unchecked. CDR3 size: 15 residues. CDR1 SGHTA and CDR2 FQGNSA come from the germline V gene. The complete variable domain, with remaining parts taken from reference TRBV7-2 and TRBJ2-1, reads GAGVSQSPSNKVTEKGKDVELRCDPISGHTALYWYRQSLGQGLEFLIYFQGNSAPDKSGLPSDRFSAERTGGSVSTLTIQRTQQEDSAVYLCASSSQGGVYNEQFFGPGTRLTVL.

CDR3 protein: CASRLGLAGGLDTQYF. The rearrangement joins TRBV6-2 or TRBV6-3 to TRBJ2-3; without DNA, the TCRdb call of TRBD2 cannot be checked. Germline-derived CDR1 and CDR2 are MNHEY and SVGEGT. The CDR3 runs to 16 residues.

This sequence joins TRBV5-1 and TRBJ2-5; as DNA is missing, the TRBD1 call by TCRdb cannot be tested. This CDR3 has 15 residues. The V gene's germline CDR1 is SGHRS and CDR2 YFSETQ. CDR3 sequence: CATSGGRDGQETQYF. The variable domain in full, completed from reference TRBV5-1 and TRBJ2-5, reads KAGVTQTPRYLIKTRGQQVTLSCSPISGHRSVSWYQQTPGQGLQFLFEYFSETQRNKGNFPGRFSGRQFSNSRSEMNVSTLELGDSALYLCATSGGRDGQETQYFGPGTRLLVL.

The chain recombines TRBV12-3 or TRBV12-4 with TRBJ1-2; the D gene TCRdb calls, TRBD1, cannot be checked with no DNA. The CDR3 sequence is 15 residues long. CDR3 in amino acids: CASRAPGQGNYGYTF.

This chain joins TRBV5-1 and TRBJ2-1; the TCRdb D gene call, TRBD1, has no DNA to confirm it. This CDR3 contains 13 residues. Germline V CDR1 and CDR2: SGHRS, YFSETQ. The CDR3 loop is CASRRTGYNEQFF.

The genes are TRBV20-1 and TRBJ2-1. The CDR3 covers 11 residues. CDR1 and CDR2 from the germline V gene are DFQATT and SNEGSKA (reference sequence). CDR3 sequence: CSARDEAEQFF.

The V and J genes are TRBV20-1 and TRBJ2-1; no DNA is available, so the TRBD2 call from TCRdb remains unchecked. The CDR3 has 21 amino acids. Germline-derived CDR1 and CDR2 are DFQATT and SNEGSKA (reference sequence). The CDR3 region is CSARDQASPHLGIRSYNEQFF.

This chain joins TRBV11-3 and TRBJ2-3; TCRdb indicates TRBD1, and absent DNA this call remains unverified. The CDR3 is 16 residues long. Germline lookup yields CDR1 SGHNT and CDR2 YENEEA. The CDR3 reads CASSGGQGRISDTQYF.

The chain recombines TRBV7-2 with TRBJ2-7; TCRdb gives TRBD1 as the D gene, but with no DNA this cannot be confirmed. The germline CDR1 and CDR2 sequences are SGHTA and FQGNSA. CDR3 length: 14 residues. The CDR3 is CASSPRTGAYEQYF.

This chain joins TRBV3-1 and TRBJ2-1; TCRdb proposes TRBD2, but this gene call is untestable without DNA. The length of the CDR3 is 15 residues. The germline CDR1 and CDR2 sequences are LGHDT and YNNKEL (reference sequence). The CDR3 here is CASSQRWLANNEQFF.